What follows are 29 T cell receptor beta chains derived from one specimen sequenced in a study of Tregs in tolerant kidney transplant recipients. Profiled with immunoSEQ multiplex PCR; TCRdb holds only in-frame clones, not every one. The table has tens of thousands of clones, approximately 90% seen once. Sequenced material: CD8+ T cells from blood. The receptors were gathered from a human donor in good health.

The rearrangement links TRBV18 to TRBJ2-5, with 8 bases matching TRBD1. With 0 bases clipped from V and 4 bases from J, the junction kept 4 bases outside the gene matches. The CDR3 runs 15 residues. Germline assignment: CDR1 KGHSH and CDR2 LQKENI. CDR3 sequence reads: CASSPPMTGVETQYF. CDR3 sequence (DNA): TGTGCCAGCTCACCACCGATGACAGGGGTAGAGACCCAGTACTTC.

This chain joins TRBV13 and TRBJ2-5, with 10 positions matching TRBD2. In germline, CDR1 is PRHDT, CDR2 FYEKMQ (reference sequence). V lost 4 bases to trimming and J lost 3 bases; unmatched junction nucleotides: 2. This CDR3 comprises 14 residues. Written as DNA, the CDR3 is TGTGCCAGCAGCTACAGCGGGGGGGAAGAGACCCAGTACTTC. Translated, it gives CASSYSGGEETQYF.

The chain carries TRBV5-1 and TRBJ2-7; D unclear. The CDR3 is made up of 13 amino acids. V was cut by 0 bases and J by 6 bases, with 10 bases left in between. CDR1 is SGHRS, CDR2 YFSETQ, per germline. As DNA, the CDR3 is TGCGCCAGCAGCTTGGGGCTTCCGTTCGAGCAGTACTTC. Its translation: CASSLGLPFEQYF. The full variable domain, rest sourced from reference TRBV5-1 and TRBJ2-7, is KAGVTQTPRYLIKTRGQQVTLSCSPISGHRSVSWYQQTPGQGLQFLFEYFSETQRNKGNFPGRFSGRQFSNSRSEMNVSTLELGDSALYLCASSLGLPFEQYFGPGTRLTVT.

V gene TRBV6-1 combines with J gene TRBJ1-1; the D is unclear. V was cut by 0 bases and J by 0 bases, with 11 bases left in between. The length of the CDR3 is 16 residues. Germline assignment: CDR1 MNHNS and CDR2 SASEGT. The CDR3 DNA reads TGTGCCAGCAGTGAAGCACGGCGGATCATGAACACTGAAGCTTTCTTT. It specifies CASSEARRIMNTEAFF.

The rearrangement joins TRBV29-1 to TRBJ1-3, with a possible D match to TRBD1 (5 bases). V lost 5 bases to trimming and J lost 0 bases, with 11 bases between them. The CDR3 runs to 14 residues. The germline V gene encodes CDR1 SQVTM and CDR2 ANQGSEA. CDR3 protein: CSVLDKSSGNTIYF. The CDR3 nucleotides are TGCAGCGTTCTGGACAAGAGCTCTGGAAACACCATATATTTT.

This clone was picked up one time. V and J are TRBV6-1 and TRBJ1-6; TRBD1 matches at 7 bases. This CDR3 spans 16 amino acids. With 2 bases clipped from V and 10 bases from J, the junction kept 11 bases outside the gene matches. Germline CDR1 MNHNS, CDR2 SASEGT. CDR3 loop: CASSESRQGSPSPLHF. CDR3 nucleotides: TGTGCCAGCAGTGAATCCCGACAGGGCAGTCCCTCACCCCTCCACTTT.

The chain carries TRBV4-2 and TRBJ2-7; possible D gene TRBD1, 5 bases. This CDR3 comprises 14 residues. V shed 1 base and J shed 0 bases, with 7 bases lying between them. The V gene's germline CDR1 is LGHNA and CDR2 YNFKEQ. The chain's CDR3 is CASSQGQSSYEQYF. The CDR3, as DNA: TGTGCCAGCAGCCAAGGACAGAGCTCCTACGAGCAGTACTTC.

V gene TRBV27 combines with J gene TRBJ1-1; TRBD1 might be the D (5 bases). The germline V and J ends were trimmed by 2 bases and 1 base, with 11 bases remaining between them. There are 15 residues in the CDR3. CDR1 is MNHEY, CDR2 SMNVEV, per germline (reference sequence). The CDR3 DNA follows: TGTGCCAGCAGTTTAGGGGGTGGTTGGAACACTGAAGCTTTCTTT. This gives the protein CASSLGGGWNTEAFF.

The V gene is TRBV7-3, the J gene TRBJ2-1; D is perhaps TRBD1 (6 bases). The V end lost 5 bases, the J end lost 3 bases, and 14 bases lay between the germline ends. Germline V gene data show CDR1 as SGHTA and CDR2 as FQGTGA. This CDR3 has 15 amino acids. The CDR3 spells CASSITLGGYNEQFF. The CDR3 DNA reads as TGTGCCAGCAGCATCACATTAGGGGGCTACAATGAGCAGTTCTTC.

This rearrangement joins TRBV9 to TRBJ2-1; a weak D match, TRBD2 (5 bases). Germline V CDR1 and CDR2: SGDLS, YYNGEE. This CDR3 comprises 13 residues. The V end lost 3 bases, the J end lost 6 bases, and 10 bases lay between the germline ends. The CDR3 reads CASSESEANEQFF. CDR3 DNA: TGTGCCAGCAGCGAATCGGAGGCCAATGAGCAGTTCTTC. The full variable domain, rest sourced from reference TRBV9 and TRBJ2-1, is DSGVTQTPKHLITATGQRVTLRCSPRSGDLSVYWYQQSLDQGLQFLIQYYNGEERAKGNILERFSAQQFPDLHSELNLSSLELGDSALYFCASSESEANEQFFGPGTRLTVL.

This clone appeared a single time. V and J are TRBV7-9 and TRBJ2-3; 9 bases line up with TRBD2. In germline, CDR1 is SEHNR, CDR2 FQNEAQ (reference sequence). The CDR3 runs 16 residues. V was pared by 3 bases and J by 2 bases, with 6 bases of the junction left unmatched. The CDR3 loop reads CASSLSGRPFTDTQYF. The CDR3 coding sequence is TGTGCCAGCAGCTTGAGCGGGAGGCCGTTCACAGATACGCAGTATTTT.

This rearrangement joins TRBV7-9 to TRBJ1-4, with a possible D match to TRBD1 (5 bases). The CDR3 contains 15 residues. Germline V gives CDR1 SEHNR, CDR2 FQNEAQ (reference sequence). The ends were cut back, 2 bases at V and 5 bases at J, with 12 bases in the middle. The CDR3 loop is CASSLSGRGNEKLFF. The CDR3 DNA is TGTGCCAGCAGCTTATCAGGGAGGGGAAATGAAAAACTGTTTTTT.

The V gene is TRBV19, the J gene TRBJ1-1; D might be TRBD1 (5 bases). Between the trimmed V and J ends, which lost 4 bases and 1 base, there was a span of 16 bases. The CDR3 has 16 residues. CDR1 and CDR2 from the germline V gene are LNHDA and SQIVND (reference sequence). The CDR3 is CASSRIWTTENTEAFF. The CDR3 nucleotides read TGTGCCAGTAGTAGGATCTGGACAACTGAGAACACTGAAGCTTTCTTT.

The chain joins TRBV7-9 to TRBJ2-6; unclear D gene. The germline V gene encodes CDR1 SEHNR and CDR2 FQNEAQ (reference sequence). The CDR3 has 15 amino acids. V lost 5 bases, J lost 0 bases, and 8 bases lay in between. The CDR3 bases are TGTGCCAGCAGCCGGCTGGACTCTGGGGCCAACGTCCTGACTTTC. This gives the protein CASSRLDSGANVLTF.

This chain uses TRBV6-4 with TRBJ1-2, with 7 bases that match TRBD1. The CDR3 is made up of 15 amino acids. CDR1 MRHNA and CDR2 SNTAGT come from the germline V gene. Trimming cost V 3 bases and J 9 bases; bases outside gene matches: 13. The CDR3 DNA reads as TGTGCCAGCAGTGAAGGTGGAGGGGGCGCTGGGAGCTACACCTTC. Protein: CASSEGGGGAGSYTF.

This chain links TRBV4-3 with TRBJ2-2; D unclear. Germline V lookup: CDR1 LGHNA, CDR2 YSLEER. The CDR3 extends over 11 amino acids. Trimming pared 1 base from V and 8 bases from J, leaving 2 bases between. The chain's CDR3 is CASSQGGELFF. Here the CDR3 DNA reads TGCGCCAGCAGCCAAGGAGGGGAGCTGTTTTTT.

This chain joins TRBV6-6 and TRBJ1-5, with a tentative D call TRBD1 (5 bases). The germline gives CDR1 MNHNY, CDR2 SVGAGI (reference sequence). This CDR3 is built from 15 residues. Trimming pared 7 bases from V and 3 bases from J, leaving 16 bases between. Here the CDR3 reads CASIGDGANNQPQHF. The CDR3 DNA is TGTGCCAGCATTGGGGACGGAGCTAACAATCAGCCCCAGCATTTT.

The CDR3 sequence: CASSLVAAGVNEQFF. The CDR3 DNA sequence: TGTGCCAGCAGCTTAGTAGCGGCAGGGGTCAATGAGCAGTTCTTC. The rearrangement joins TRBV7-2 to TRBJ2-1; D might be TRBD1 or TRBD2, each matching 6 bases. V was shortened by 1 base and J by 6 bases, with 13 bases between the two germline ends. The V gene's germline CDR1 is SGHTA and CDR2 FQGNSA. This CDR3 contains 15 residues.

The V and J genes are TRBV4-1 and TRBJ1-3; D is unclear. V lost 0 bases and J 0 bases, leaving 9 bases between the germline ends. There are 16 residues in the CDR3. CDR1 is MGHRA and CDR2 is YSYEKL in the germline V gene. In nucleotides, the CDR3 is TGCGCCAGCAGCCAAGATCGGGCATCCTCTGGAAACACCATATATTTT. Protein product: CASSQDRASSGNTIYF.

The chain is built from TRBV4-1 and TRBJ2-7; TRBD1 matches at 7 bases. The J segment lost 3 bases and the V segment lost 0 bases, leaving 2 bases of the junction unmatched. Germline V gene data show CDR1 as MGHRA and CDR2 as YSYEKL. This CDR3 has 14 residues. The DNA for the CDR3 is TGCGCCAGCAGCCAAGACCAGGGGGACTACGAGCAGTACTTC. This encodes CASSQDQGDYEQYF.

This clone was counted a single time. One junction end does not reproduce the germline sequence, and a read error may be involved. The CDR3 sequence: CASSLFPTGPGLAAQAAVF. The CDR3 DNA reads as TGTGCCAGCAGTTTGTTCCCGACAGGGCCGGGACTAGCCGCTCAGGCCGCGGTCTTC. The chain carries TRBV27 and TRBJ2-1; 9 bases fit TRBD2. The CDR3 is 19 amino acids. Germline V gives CDR1 MNHEY, CDR2 SMNVEV (reference sequence).

The rearrangement links TRBV13 to TRBJ2-2; 8 nucleotides line up with TRBD2. CDR3 length equals 15 residues. After removal of 4 bases from V and 5 bases from J, the junction contained 6 bases not matched to a gene. Germline-derived CDR1 and CDR2 are PRHDT and FYEKMQ (reference sequence). CDR3: CASSSGGPRTGELFF. The CDR3 DNA reads as TGTGCCAGCAGCTCGGGAGGGCCGCGGACCGGGGAGCTGTTTTTT.

The V call is TRBV7-8, the J call TRBJ2-3; D remains ambiguous. The CDR3 spans 17 residues. V lost 2 bases, J lost 2 bases, and 17 bases lay in between. CDR1 is SGHVS, CDR2 FQNEAQ, per germline. The CDR3 bases are TGTGCCAGCAGCTTATCGTCGAGCCCTCCTGACACAGATACGCAGTATTTT. The encoded protein is CASSLSSSPPDTDTQYF.

The V gene is TRBV5-4, the J gene TRBJ1-1; 8 positions agree with TRBD1. Germline CDR1 reads SGHNT; CDR2 reads YYREEE (reference sequence). Trimming removed 4 bases from V and 5 bases from J; junction bases left unmatched: 7. CDR3 length equals 14 residues. CDR3 region: CASSPKTGGTEAFF. The CDR3 DNA sequence: TGTGCCAGCAGCCCCAAAACAGGGGGAACTGAAGCTTTCTTT. Using reference TRBV5-4 and TRBJ1-1 for the parts outside the CDR3, the full variable domain is ETGVTQSPTHLIKTRGQQVTLRCSSQSGHNTVSWYQQALGQGPQFIFQYYREEENGRGNFPPRFSGLQFPNYSSELNVNALELDDSALYLCASSPKTGGTEAFFGQGTRLTVV.

This clone came up once. Other nucleotide sequences from this sample produce the same CDR3. The rearrangement links TRBV19 to TRBJ1-5; perhaps TRBD1 as D (6 bases). CDR1 LNHDA and CDR2 SQIVND come from the germline V gene (reference sequence). Trimming pared 3 bases from V and 3 bases from J, leaving 9 bases between. The CDR3 is 14 amino acids. The CDR3 nucleotides read TGTGCCAGTAGTATTCGGGACACCAATCAGCCCCAGCATTTT. It yields the protein CASSIRDTNQPQHF. Combining the CDR3 with reference TRBV19 and TRBJ1-5 gives the whole variable domain DGGITQSPKYLFRKEGQNVTLSCEQNLNHDAMYWYRQDPGQGLRLIYYSQIVNDFQKGDIAEGYSVSREKKESFPLTVTSAQKNPTAFYLCASSIRDTNQPQHFGDGTRLSIL.

The chain combines TRBV5-1 with TRBJ2-1; tentative D call: TRBD2 (5 bases). This CDR3 has 18 amino acids. V was shortened by 4 bases and J by 4 bases, with 24 bases between the two germline ends. Per the germline V gene, CDR1 is SGHRS and CDR2 is YFSETQ. In nucleotides, the CDR3 is TGCGCCAGCAGCACCTCCTCCGTAGGGCGGGCCCTTTACAATGAGCAGTTCTTC. Translation: CASSTSSVGRALYNEQFF.

This sequence joins TRBV5-5 and TRBJ1-1; no clear D. Germline V lookup: CDR1 SGHKS, CDR2 YYEKEE (reference sequence). V gave up 0 bases and J gave up 0 bases, with 3 bases separating them. The CDR3 loop spans 13 amino acids. This CDR3 reads CASSLDVNTEAFF. In DNA, the CDR3 is TGTGCCAGCAGCTTGGATGTGAACACTGAAGCTTTCTTT.

The chain is built from TRBV28 and TRBJ2-5, with 13 bases fitting TRBD2. Germline V gene data show CDR1 as MDHEN and CDR2 as SYDVKM. This CDR3 spans 14 amino acids. V shed 6 bases, J shed 7 bases, and the junction held 5 bases outside the gene matches. The CDR3 sequence: CASRGTSGETTQYF. The DNA for the CDR3 is TGTGCCAGCAGGGGGACTAGCGGGGAGACGACCCAGTACTTC. Filled out from reference TRBV28 and TRBJ2-5, the complete variable domain reads DVKVTQSSRYLVKRTGEKVFLECVQDMDHENMFWYRQDPGLGLRLIYFSYDVKMKEKGDIPEGYSVSREKKERFSLILESASTNQTSMYLCASRGTSGETTQYFGPGTRLLVL.

This clone has only one observation. The V and J genes are TRBV11-2 and TRBJ2-2, with 15 bases that match TRBD2. The CDR3 contains 16 residues. The ends lost 4 bases at V and 7 bases at J; junction bases unmatched: 4. Germline V gene data show CDR1 as SGHAT and CDR2 as FQNNGV. The CDR3 spells CASSWTSGRASGELFF. Written as DNA, the CDR3 is TGTGCCAGCAGCTGGACTAGCGGGAGGGCCAGCGGGGAGCTGTTTTTT. Variable domain in full (rest from reference TRBV11-2 and TRBJ2-2): EAGVAQSPRYKIIEKRQSVAFWCNPISGHATLYWYQQILGQGPKLLIQFQNNGVVDDSQLPKDRFSAERLKGVDSTLKIQPAKLEDSAVYLCASSWTSGRASGELFFGEGSRLTVL.